In its sample, the clone carrying this TCR beta chain was seen once. Since a much larger clone is just one base distant, this may be a read error. The data derive from a study of T cells in Graves' hyperthyroidism and ophthalmopathy. On the study more broadly: At initial diagnosis, before any treatment had begun, peripheral blood was obtained.

The junction had 7 bases not matched to a gene; V was cut back by 5 bases and J by 5 bases. The CDR3 runs 16 residues. Germline assignment: CDR1 MNHEY and CDR2 SMNVEV (reference sequence). What was amplified from RNA transcripts were TCR beta CDR3 regions. First-round RT-PCR targeting the TCR CDR3 was performed with the HTBI primer set. TCRdb redid the calling of the multiplex PCR reads with MiXCR, one entry per CDR3 protein. Of hundreds of thousands of distinct CDR3 sequences detected, more than 12% appear once; the ten largest clones hold under 15%. Ophthalmopathy patients showed a Clinical Activity Score of at least 3, NOSPECS grade of at least 4 and duration under 3 months. Patients having uncontrolled infection, another autoimmune disease, pregnancy or lactation were not included. Orbital computed tomography and thyroid ultrasound, together with serum TRAb and thyroxine and clinical symptoms, were used for diagnoses.

The sample was blood. The chain carries TRBV27 and TRBJ2-2, with 11 bases identical to TRBD1. This clonotype originated in a woman aged 45 to 65 with Graves' ophthalmopathy. As DNA, the CDR3 is TGTGCCAGCAGTGATACAGGACAGGGGGCTACCGGGGAGCTGTTTTTT. This sequence encodes CASSDTGQGATGELFF.